The table lists the clone carrying this TCR beta chain with many counts. Its antigen is unknown. This sample was taken from a study of neurological immune-mediated disorders. Findings and limits, study-wide: Falling below healthy controls, multiple sclerosis showed the least TCR clonal expansion, while HTLV-1-associated myelopathy showed the most.

The time point is: longitudinal time-point 2. From germline, CDR1 is LGHDT and CDR2 YNNKEL (reference sequence). This CDR3 has 15 residues. V lost 0 bases to trimming and J lost 5 bases, with 14 bases between them. Via MiXCR, TCRdb re-called the 5' RACE reads, giving one row per CDR3 protein. The table has 65,000 to 95,000 distinct CDR3 sequences, 5% to 6% seen once. The sample consisted of PBMCs. This TCR derives from a woman aged 55-70 years with multiple sclerosis. This chain uses TRBV3-1 with TRBJ2-7, with D perhaps being TRBD1 or TRBD2 (6 bases each). The CDR3 loop is CASSQDLWGANEQYF. The CDR3 DNA reads as TGTGCCAGCAGCCAAGATCTTTGGGGGGCCAACGAGCAGTACTTC.